This T cell receptor (beta chain) was sequenced during a study of T cell repertoires in cytomegalovirus infection. The overall study: It was recently identified HLA-C-restricted and well-studied HLA-B-restricted CMV epitopes that the study used. Public TCR beta signature analysis indicated the presence of both CMV infection and matching HLA type. Study-wide results and limits: Summed frequency of shared TCR beta families picked out CMV carriers who also had the relevant HLA. Clonotypes of TCR beta that were HLA-C-restricted and CMV-specific dominated the ex vivo response.

TCRdb re-called the reads through MiXCR, storing one row per CDR3 protein. The sample shows under 95,000 distinct CDR3 sequences, about half of them seen only once. Trimming took 7 bases from V and 3 from J, leaving 16 bases between them. Germline CDR1 is MDHEN and CDR2 is SYDVKM. This CDR3 has 14 amino acids. There are many counts of this clonotype. What it binds is not known. This sample comprised CD8+ T cells from cultured PBMCs, obtained from culture after CMV antigen stimulation. This TCR was recovered from a human donor in good health (CMV status not recorded). Some clones in this sample may be carry-over from other donors' samples. The rearrangement links TRBV28 to TRBJ2-7; D is unresolved. The CDR3 protein is CASTPTNLGYEQYF. The CDR3 region has the DNA TGTGCCAGCACTCCCACCAACCTAGGCTACGAGCAGTACTTC.